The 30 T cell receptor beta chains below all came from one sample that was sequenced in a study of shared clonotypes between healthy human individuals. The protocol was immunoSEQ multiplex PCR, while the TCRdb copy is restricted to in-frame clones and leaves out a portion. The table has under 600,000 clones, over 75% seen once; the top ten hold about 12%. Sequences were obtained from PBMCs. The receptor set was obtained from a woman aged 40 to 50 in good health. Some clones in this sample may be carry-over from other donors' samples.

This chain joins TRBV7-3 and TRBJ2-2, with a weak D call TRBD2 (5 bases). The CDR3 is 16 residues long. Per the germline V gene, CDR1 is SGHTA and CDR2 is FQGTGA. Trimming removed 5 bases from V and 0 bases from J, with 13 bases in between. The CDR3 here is CASSPLGDTNTGELFF. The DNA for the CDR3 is TGTGCCAGCAGCCCCCTCGGGGATACGAACACCGGGGAGCTGTTTTTT.

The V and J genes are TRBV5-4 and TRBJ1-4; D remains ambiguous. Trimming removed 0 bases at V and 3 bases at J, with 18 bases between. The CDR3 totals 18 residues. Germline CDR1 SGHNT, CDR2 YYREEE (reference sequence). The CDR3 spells CASSLGESIVGANEKLFF. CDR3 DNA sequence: TGTGCCAGCAGCTTGGGGGAATCAATAGTAGGTGCTAATGAAAAACTGTTTTTT.

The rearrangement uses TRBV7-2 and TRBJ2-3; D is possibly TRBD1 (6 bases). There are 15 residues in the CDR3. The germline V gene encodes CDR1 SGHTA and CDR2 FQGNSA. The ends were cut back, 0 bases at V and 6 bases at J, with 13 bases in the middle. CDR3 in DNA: TGTGCCAGCAGCTTAGCGGCTGGCACAGGGGATACGCAGTATTTT. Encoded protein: CASSLAAGTGDTQYF.

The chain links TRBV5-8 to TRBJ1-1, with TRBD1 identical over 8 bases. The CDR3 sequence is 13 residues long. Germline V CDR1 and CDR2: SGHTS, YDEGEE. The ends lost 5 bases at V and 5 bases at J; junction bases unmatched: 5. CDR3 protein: CASRGRGLTEAFF. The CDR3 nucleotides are TGTGCCAGCAGGGGCAGGGGGCTTACTGAAGCTTTCTTT.

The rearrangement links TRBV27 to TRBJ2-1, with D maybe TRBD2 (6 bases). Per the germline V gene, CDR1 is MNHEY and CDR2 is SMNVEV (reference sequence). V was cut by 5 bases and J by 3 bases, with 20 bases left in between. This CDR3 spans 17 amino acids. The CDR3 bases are TGTGCCAGCAGTCCCTGGGTAGCGGCTTCTCTCTACAATGAGCAGTTCTTC. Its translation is CASSPWVAASLYNEQFF.

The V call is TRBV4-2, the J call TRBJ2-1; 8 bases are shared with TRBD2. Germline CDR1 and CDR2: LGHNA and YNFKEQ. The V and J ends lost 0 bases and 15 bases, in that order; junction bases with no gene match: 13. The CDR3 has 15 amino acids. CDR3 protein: CASSQDLQGAGVSFF. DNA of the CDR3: TGTGCCAGCAGCCAAGATCTTCAGGGAGCGGGAGTATCGTTCTTC.

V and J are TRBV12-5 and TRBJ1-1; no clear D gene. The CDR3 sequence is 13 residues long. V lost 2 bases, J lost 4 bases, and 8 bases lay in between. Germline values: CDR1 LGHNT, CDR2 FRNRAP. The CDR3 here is CASGLYSGTEAFF. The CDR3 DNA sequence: TGTGCTAGTGGTTTGTATTCCGGCACTGAAGCTTTCTTT.

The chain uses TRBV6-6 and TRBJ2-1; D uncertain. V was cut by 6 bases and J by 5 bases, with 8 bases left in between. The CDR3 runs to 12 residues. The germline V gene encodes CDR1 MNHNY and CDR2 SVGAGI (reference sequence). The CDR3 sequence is CASSISNNEQFF. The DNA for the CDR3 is TGTGCCAGCAGCATTAGCAACAATGAGCAGTTCTTC.

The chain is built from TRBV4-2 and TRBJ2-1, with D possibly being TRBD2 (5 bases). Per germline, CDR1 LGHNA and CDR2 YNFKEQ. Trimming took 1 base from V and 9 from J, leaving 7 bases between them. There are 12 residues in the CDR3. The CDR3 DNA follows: TGTGCCAGCAGCCAAGGGGGAGTTGAGCAGTTCTTC. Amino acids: CASSQGGVEQFF.

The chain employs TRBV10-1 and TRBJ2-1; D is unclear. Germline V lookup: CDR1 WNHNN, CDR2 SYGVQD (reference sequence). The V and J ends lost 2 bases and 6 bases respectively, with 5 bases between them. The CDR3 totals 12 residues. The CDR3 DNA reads TGCGCCAGCAGTGAGGCGTCCAATGAGCAGTTCTTC. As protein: CASSEASNEQFF.

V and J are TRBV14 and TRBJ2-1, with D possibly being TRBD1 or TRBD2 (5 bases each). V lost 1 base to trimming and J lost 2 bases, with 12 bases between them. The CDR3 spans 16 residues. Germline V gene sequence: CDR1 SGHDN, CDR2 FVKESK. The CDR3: CASSQGGGATYNEQFF. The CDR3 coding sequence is TGTGCCAGCAGCCAAGGTGGGGGAGCAACCTACAATGAGCAGTTCTTC.

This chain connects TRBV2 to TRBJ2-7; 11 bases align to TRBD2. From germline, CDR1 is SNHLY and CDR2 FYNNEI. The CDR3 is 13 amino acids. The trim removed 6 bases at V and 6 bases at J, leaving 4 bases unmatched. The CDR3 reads CASSWLAGGEQYF. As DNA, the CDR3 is TGTGCCAGCAGCTGGCTAGCGGGAGGCGAGCAGTACTTC.

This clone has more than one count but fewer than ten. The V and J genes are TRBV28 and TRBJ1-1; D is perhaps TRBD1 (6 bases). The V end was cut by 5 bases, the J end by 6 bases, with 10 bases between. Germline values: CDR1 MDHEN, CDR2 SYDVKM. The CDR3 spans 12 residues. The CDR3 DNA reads TGTGCCAGCAGTAAGAGGACAGCTGAAGCTTTCTTT. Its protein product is CASSKRTAEAFF.

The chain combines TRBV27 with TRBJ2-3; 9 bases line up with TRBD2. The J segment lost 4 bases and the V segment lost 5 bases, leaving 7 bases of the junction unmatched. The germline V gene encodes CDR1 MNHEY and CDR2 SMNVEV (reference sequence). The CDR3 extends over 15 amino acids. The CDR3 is CASSVSGRRPDTQYF. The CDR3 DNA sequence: TGTGCCAGCAGTGTGAGCGGGAGGAGGCCAGATACGCAGTATTTT.

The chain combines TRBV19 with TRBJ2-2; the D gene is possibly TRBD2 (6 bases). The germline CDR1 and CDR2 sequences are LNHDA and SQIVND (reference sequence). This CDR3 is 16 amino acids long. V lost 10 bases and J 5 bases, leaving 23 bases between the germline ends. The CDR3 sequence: CATSPRRAVYTGELFF. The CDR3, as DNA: TGTGCCACCTCTCCCCGGAGGGCCGTTTATACCGGGGAGCTGTTTTTT.

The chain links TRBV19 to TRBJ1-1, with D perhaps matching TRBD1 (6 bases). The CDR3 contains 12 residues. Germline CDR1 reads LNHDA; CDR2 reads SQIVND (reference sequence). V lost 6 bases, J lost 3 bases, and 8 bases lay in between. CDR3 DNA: TGTGCCAGTAGAACAGGGTACACTGAAGCTTTCTTT. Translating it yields CASRTGYTEAFF. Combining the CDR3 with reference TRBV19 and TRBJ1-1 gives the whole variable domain DGGITQSPKYLFRKEGQNVTLSCEQNLNHDAMYWYRQDPGQGLRLIYYSQIVNDFQKGDIAEGYSVSREKKESFPLTVTSAQKNPTAFYLCASRTGYTEAFFGQGTRLTVV.

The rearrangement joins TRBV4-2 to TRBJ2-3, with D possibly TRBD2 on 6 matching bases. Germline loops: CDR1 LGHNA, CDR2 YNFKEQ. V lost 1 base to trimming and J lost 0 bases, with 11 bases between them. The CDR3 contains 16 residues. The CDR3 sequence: CASSQAPGTSTDTQYF. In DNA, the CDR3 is TGTGCCAGCAGCCAAGCTCCCGGGACTAGCACAGATACGCAGTATTTT.

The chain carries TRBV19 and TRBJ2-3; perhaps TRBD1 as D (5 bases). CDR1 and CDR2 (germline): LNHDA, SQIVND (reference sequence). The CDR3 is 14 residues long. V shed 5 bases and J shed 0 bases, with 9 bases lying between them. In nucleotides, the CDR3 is TGTGCCAGTAGTCAGGGAAAAAGCACAGATACGCAGTATTTT. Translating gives CASSQGKSTDTQYF.

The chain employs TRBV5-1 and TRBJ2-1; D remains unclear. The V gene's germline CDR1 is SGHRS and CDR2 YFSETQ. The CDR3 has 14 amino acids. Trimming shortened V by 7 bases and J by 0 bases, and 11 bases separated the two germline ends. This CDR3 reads CASSTDSSYNEQFF. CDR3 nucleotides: TGCGCCAGCTCCACGGATAGCTCCTACAATGAGCAGTTCTTC.

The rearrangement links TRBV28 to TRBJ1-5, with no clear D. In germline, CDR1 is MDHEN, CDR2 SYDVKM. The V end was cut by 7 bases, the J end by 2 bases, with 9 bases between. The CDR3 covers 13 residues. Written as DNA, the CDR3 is TGTGCCAGCACGGAGGCTGGCAATCAGCCCCAGCATTTT. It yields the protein CASTEAGNQPQHF. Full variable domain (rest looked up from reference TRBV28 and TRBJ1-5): DVKVTQSSRYLVKRTGEKVFLECVQDMDHENMFWYRQDPGLGLRLIYFSYDVKMKEKGDIPEGYSVSREKKERFSLILESASTNQTSMYLCASTEAGNQPQHFGDGTRLSIL.

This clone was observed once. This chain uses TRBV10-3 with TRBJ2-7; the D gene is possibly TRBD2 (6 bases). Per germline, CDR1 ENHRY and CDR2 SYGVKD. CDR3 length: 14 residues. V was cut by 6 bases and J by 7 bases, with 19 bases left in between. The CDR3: CAISPGRLSREQYF. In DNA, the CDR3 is TGTGCCATCAGCCCCGGGAGACTCTCACGGGAGCAGTACTTC.

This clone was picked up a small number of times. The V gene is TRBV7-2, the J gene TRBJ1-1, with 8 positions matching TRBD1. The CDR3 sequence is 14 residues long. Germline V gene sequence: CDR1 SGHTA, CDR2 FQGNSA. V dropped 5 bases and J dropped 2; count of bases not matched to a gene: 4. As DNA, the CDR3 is TGTGCCAGCAGCATGGACAGGGCCAACACTGAAGCTTTCTTT. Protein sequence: CASSMDRANTEAFF.

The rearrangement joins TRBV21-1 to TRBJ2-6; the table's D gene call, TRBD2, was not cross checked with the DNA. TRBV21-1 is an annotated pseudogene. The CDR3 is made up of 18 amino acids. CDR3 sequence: CASSREFPPLSGANVLTF. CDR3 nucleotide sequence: TGTGCCAGCAGCAGGGAGTTTCCCCCTCTCTCTGGGGCCAACGTCCTGACTTTC.

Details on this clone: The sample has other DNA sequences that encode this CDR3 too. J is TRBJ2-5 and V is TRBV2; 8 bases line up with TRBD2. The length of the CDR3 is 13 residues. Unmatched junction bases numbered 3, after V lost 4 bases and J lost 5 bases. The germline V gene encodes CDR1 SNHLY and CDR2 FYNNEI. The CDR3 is CASSGGGRETQYF. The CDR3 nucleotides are TGTGCCAGCAGTGGGGGCGGGAGGGAGACCCAGTACTTC.

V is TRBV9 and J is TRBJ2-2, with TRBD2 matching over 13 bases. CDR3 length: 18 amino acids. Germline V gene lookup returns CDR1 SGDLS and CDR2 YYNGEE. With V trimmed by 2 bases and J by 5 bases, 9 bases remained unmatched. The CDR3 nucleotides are TGTGCCAGCAGCGTCCTCGGACTAGCGGGAGTCGAGACCGGGGAGCTGTTTTTT. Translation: CASSVLGLAGVETGELFF. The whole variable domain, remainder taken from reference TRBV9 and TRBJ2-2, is DSGVTQTPKHLITATGQRVTLRCSPRSGDLSVYWYQQSLDQGLQFLIQYYNGEERAKGNILERFSAQQFPDLHSELNLSSLELGDSALYFCASSVLGLAGVETGELFFGEGSRLTVL.

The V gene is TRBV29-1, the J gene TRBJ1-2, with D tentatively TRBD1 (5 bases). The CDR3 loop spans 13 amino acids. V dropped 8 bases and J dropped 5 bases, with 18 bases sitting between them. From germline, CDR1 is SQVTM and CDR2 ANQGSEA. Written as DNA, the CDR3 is TGCAGCCCCATCTGGGACCTACAGTATGGCTACACCTTC. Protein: CSPIWDLQYGYTF.

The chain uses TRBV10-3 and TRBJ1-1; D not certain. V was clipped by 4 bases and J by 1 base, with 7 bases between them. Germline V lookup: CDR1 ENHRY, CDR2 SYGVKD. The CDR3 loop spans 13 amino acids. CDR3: CAISGYRNTEAFF. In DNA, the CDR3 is TGTGCCATCAGTGGGTACAGGAACACTGAAGCTTTCTTT.

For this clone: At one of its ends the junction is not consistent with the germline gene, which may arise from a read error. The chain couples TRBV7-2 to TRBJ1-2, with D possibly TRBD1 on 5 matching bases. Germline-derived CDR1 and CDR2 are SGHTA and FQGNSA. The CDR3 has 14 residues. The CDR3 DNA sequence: TGCGCCAGCAGCCTGACAGAAACTAACTATGGCTACACCTTC. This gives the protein CASSLTETNYGYTF.

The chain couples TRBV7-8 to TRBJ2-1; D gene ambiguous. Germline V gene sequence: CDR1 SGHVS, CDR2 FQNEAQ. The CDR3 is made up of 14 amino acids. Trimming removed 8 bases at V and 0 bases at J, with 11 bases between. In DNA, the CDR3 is TGTGCCAGCCGAACACAAAGCTCCTACAATGAGCAGTTCTTC. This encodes CASRTQSSYNEQFF.

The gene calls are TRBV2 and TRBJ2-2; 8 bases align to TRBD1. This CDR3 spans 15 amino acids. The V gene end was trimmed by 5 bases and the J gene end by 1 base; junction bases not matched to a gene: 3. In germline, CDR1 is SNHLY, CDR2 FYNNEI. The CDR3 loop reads CASSTGGLNTGELFF. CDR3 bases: TGTGCCAGCAGTACAGGGGGATTGAACACCGGGGAGCTGTTTTTT.